The rows below give T cell receptor beta chains drawn from one sample of a study of cytomegalovirus exposure and HLA in healthy donors. Clones were sequenced by immunoSEQ multiplex PCR, and TCRdb holds only the in-frame ones, with some missing. The data show about 200,000 clones, about 88% seen once. Sequencing was done on a sample of PBMCs. These receptors came from a woman aged 25 to 39 in good health and CMV-seronegative. CDR3s include the opening cysteine and the closing phenylalanine or tryptophan. D genes are given only for firm matches. Expanded clones are given a class, and other clones once, few, many or no size at all.

j_gene,d_gene,abundance,v_gene,CDR3nt,CDR3aa
TRBJ2-1,TRBD2,-,TRBV19,TGTGCCAGTAGACCTAGCGGGAGCTACAATGAGCAGTTCTTC,CASRPSGSYNEQFF
TRBJ2-3,TRBD1,-,TRBV9,TGTGCCAGCAGCCTTAGACAGGGCTACACAGATACGCAGTATTTT,CASSLRQGYTDTQYF
TRBJ1-1,-,-,TRBV10-2,TGCGCCAGCATGGGGCCCTCTGAAGCTTTCTTT,CASMGPSEAFF
TRBJ1-2,TRBD1,-,TRBV27,TGTGCCAGCAGTTTACGGAGGGGGCCGGGTAATGGCTACACCTTC,CASSLRRGPGNGYTF
TRBJ2-7,TRBD2,-,TRBV5-1,TGCGCCAGCAGCCTAACTAGCGGGGCCCGCTCCGAGCAGTACTTC,CASSLTSGARSEQYF
TRBJ2-7,TRBD2,-,TRBV6-1,TGTGCCAGCAGTGAAGCTCGAATATCTAGCGGGGCCCCCTACGAGCAGTACTTC,CASSEARISSGAPYEQYF
TRBJ2-3,TRBD2,-,TRBV28,TGTGCCAGCAGTTATCTCAGCGGGAGGGCCCCCGCAGATACGCAGTATTTT,CASSYLSGRAPADTQYF
TRBJ2-4,TRBD1,-,TRBV28,TGTGCCAGTCTTCGGACAGGTGTTAACATTCAGTACTTC,CASLRTGVNIQYF
TRBJ2-1,TRBD2,-,TRBV18,TGTGCCAGCTCCCTCCAAGTGACTAGCGGGGGGGCAGGGGAGCAGTTCTTC,CASSLQVTSGGAGEQFF
TRBJ1-2,-,-,TRBV18,TGTGCCAGCTCACCGTCCGGGAGTGACTATGGCTACACCTTC,CASSPSGSDYGYTF
TRBJ1-4,TRBD1,-,TRBV11-2,TGTGCCAGCAGCAACCGGGACAGGAATGAAAAACTGTTTTTT,CASSNRDRNEKLFF
TRBJ2-3,-,-,TRBV7-2,TGTGCCAGCAGCTTATTATCAGGGGCGATCACAGATACGCAGTATTTT,CASSLLSGAITDTQYF
TRBJ1-3,-,-,TRBV7-9,TGTGCCAGCAGCTTAACGGACAGTGGAAACACCATATATTTT,CASSLTDSGNTIYF
TRBJ2-7,TRBD1,once,TRBV7-9,TGTGCCAGCAGCTTATATACCGGGACAGGGCTCTACGAGCAGTACTTC,CASSLYTGTGLYEQYF
TRBJ2-3,-,once,TRBV7-8,TGTGCCAGCAGCTTAGGGCGGCTAAGCCGGGGGCAGTATTTT,CASSLGRLSRGQYF
TRBJ1-2,-,-,TRBV4-2,TGTGCCAGCAGCCAATTGTTTGGGGCGAGGGGCTACACCTTC,CASSQLFGARGYTF
TRBJ1-1,TRBD1,-,TRBV27,TGTGCCAGCAGTCCCTTCGGACAGGGGTCTGAAGCTTTCTTT,CASSPFGQGSEAFF
TRBJ1-1,-,-,TRBV5-1,TGCGCCAGCAGCTTACTCCAGGGGAACACTGAAGCTTTCTTT,CASSLLQGNTEAFF